This entry lists 27 T cell receptor beta chains sequenced from one sample in a study of metastatic and nonmetastatic thyroid tumors. Each patient went into thyroid surgery without having received any treatment. With MiXCR, TCRdb reprocessed the PCR reads. This table holds about 50,000 clones, approximately 22% found once. Sequencing was performed on blood. The receptors come from a female donor with papillary thyroid cancer or a benign thyroid nodule (not recorded which). Some clones in this sample may be carry-over from other donors' samples.

This clone appeared many times. V gene TRBV2 combines with J gene TRBJ2-2; weak D call: TRBD1 (5 bases). The ends were cut back, 4 bases at V and 5 bases at J, with 11 bases in the middle. Germline lookup yields CDR1 SNHLY and CDR2 FYNNEI. CDR3 length equals 14 residues. CDR3 sequence: CASSVGVGTGELFF. For the CDR3, the DNA is TGTGCCAGCAGTGTAGGGGTCGGGACCGGGGAGCTGTTTTTT. Combining the CDR3 with reference TRBV2 and TRBJ2-2 gives the whole variable domain EPEVTQTPSHQVTQMGQEVILRCVPISNHLYFYWYRQILGQKVEFLVSFYNNEISEKSEIFDDQFSVERPDGSNFTLKIRSTKLEDSAMYFCASSVGVGTGELFFGEGSRLTVL.

This clone occurred many times. V gene TRBV7-9 combines with J gene TRBJ2-7, with a weak D call TRBD2 (6 bases). Germline CDR1 and CDR2: SEHNR and FQNEAQ (reference sequence). The V and J ends lost 3 bases and 9 bases respectively, with 6 bases between them. This CDR3 region has 10 residues. CDR3 nucleotides: TGTGCCAGCAGCTTCGGGGGGCAGTACTTC. This gives the protein CASSFGGQYF. Combining the CDR3 with reference TRBV7-9 and TRBJ2-7 gives the whole variable domain DTGVSQNPRHKITKRGQNVTFRCDPISEHNRLYWYRQTLGQGPEFLTYFQNEAQLEKSRLLSDRFSAERPKGSFSTLEIQRTEQGDSAMYLCASSFGGQYFGPGTRLTVT.

This clone has a count of ten or more. This chain links TRBV6-1 with TRBJ1-1, with TRBD1 as a possible D gene (6 bases). Looked up from germline, CDR1 is MNHNS and CDR2 is SASEGT. The CDR3 sequence is 14 residues long. Trimming removed 5 bases at V and 3 bases at J, with 13 bases between. The CDR3 region is CASSRQGRDTEAFF. DNA of the CDR3: TGTGCCAGCAGTAGGCAGGGGAGGGACACTGAAGCTTTCTTT.

This clone was recorded many times. The rearrangement uses TRBV2 and TRBJ1-5; perhaps TRBD1 as D (5 bases). V shed 4 bases and J shed 7 bases, with 11 bases lying between them. Germline assignment: CDR1 SNHLY and CDR2 FYNNEI. The CDR3 is 13 residues long. This CDR3 is CASSGGSRQPQHF. As DNA, the CDR3 is TGTGCCAGCAGTGGGGGGTCGAGGCAGCCCCAGCATTTT.

This clone was recorded at least ten times. The gene calls are TRBV28 and TRBJ1-2; D is uncertain. CDR3 length equals 13 residues. Trimming left V 5 bases short and J 7 bases short, with 14 bases between. The germline V gene has CDR1 MDHEN and CDR2 SYDVKM. The CDR3 DNA reads TGTGCCAGCAGTGTCCAGACATCTGGTGGCTACACCTTC. As protein: CASSVQTSGGYTF.

This clone was seen repeatedly, ten times or more. The rearrangement uses TRBV5-5 and TRBJ2-7, with D unclear. The germline V gene has CDR1 SGHKS and CDR2 YYEKEE (reference sequence). The CDR3 runs 11 residues. The V and J ends lost 0 bases and 6 bases respectively, with 4 bases between them. The CDR3 sequence is CASSLAREQYF. The CDR3 DNA reads as TGTGCCAGCAGCTTGGCCCGCGAGCAGTACTTC.

This clone has a count of ten or more. J is TRBJ2-3 and V is TRBV11-2; tentatively, D is TRBD2 (5 bases). Germline V CDR1 and CDR2: SGHAT, FQNNGV. The CDR3 length is 14 residues. V shed 5 bases and J shed 6 bases, with 15 bases lying between them. In nucleotides, the CDR3 is TGTGCCAGCAGCCCCGGGGATTTCCAGGATACGCAGTATTTT. Translation gives CASSPGDFQDTQYF.

This chain joins TRBV20-1 and TRBJ2-7, with D possibly being TRBD1 (6 bases). Germline loops: CDR1 DFQATT, CDR2 SNEGSKA (reference sequence). Trimming took off 1 base at V and 2 bases at J, with 15 bases between the two ends. This CDR3 region has 15 residues. The CDR3 coding sequence is TGCAGTGCTAGAGCGGACAGTGTAGACACCTACGAGCAGTACTTC. It encodes CSARADSVDTYEQYF.

This clone was seen many times. The J gene is TRBJ2-7, the V gene TRBV5-6; either TRBD1 or TRBD2 may supply D (6 bases each). This CDR3 region has 14 residues. The germline V gene encodes CDR1 SGHDT and CDR2 YYEEEE. V was shortened by 1 base and J by 5 bases, with 13 bases between the two germline ends. CDR3 sequence: CASSLFPEGDEQYF. The CDR3 DNA follows: TGTGCCAGCAGCTTGTTTCCGGAGGGGGACGAGCAGTACTTC.

The chain carries TRBV5-1 and TRBJ1-2; D is unresolved. Germline CDR1 SGHRS, CDR2 YFSETQ. This CDR3 contains 15 residues. The germline V and J ends were trimmed by 0 bases and 9 bases, with 18 bases remaining between them. CDR3 loop: CASSLGPPCADRYTF. The CDR3 nucleotides read TGCGCCAGCAGCTTGGGACCACCGTGTGCAGATCGCTACACCTTC.

The CDR3 bases are TGCAGTGCTAGCGTCTACAGGGCGCTTGGCGGGAGGGCCGTCGAGCAGTACTTC. Translation gives CSASVYRALGGRAVEQYF. The chain joins TRBV20-1 to TRBJ2-7, with 9 bases identical to TRBD2. The CDR3 contains 18 residues. Germline lookup yields CDR1 DFQATT and CDR2 SNEGSKA (reference sequence). V lost 3 bases, J lost 6 bases, and 21 bases stayed unmatched.

This clone was counted many times. The chain has TRBV20-1 and TRBJ2-7; D perhaps matches TRBD2 (6 bases). The germline CDR1 and CDR2 sequences are DFQATT and SNEGSKA (reference sequence). The V end lost 7 bases, the J end lost 2 bases, and 12 bases lay between the germline ends. CDR3 length equals 12 residues. CDR3 coding DNA: TGCAGTGGTTCGGGACTTCCCTACGAGCAGTACTTC. Amino acids: CSGSGLPYEQYF.

The gene calls are TRBV9 and TRBJ2-1; possible D gene TRBD2, 6 bases. This CDR3 region has 17 residues. Looked up from germline, CDR1 is SGDLS and CDR2 is YYNGEE. V gave up 3 bases and J gave up 3 bases, with 19 bases separating them. CDR3 amino acids: CASSEPRGGRRYNEQFF. DNA of the CDR3: TGTGCCAGCAGCGAGCCCCGGGGAGGAAGGCGCTACAATGAGCAGTTCTTC.

This clone has a count of ten or more. This chain joins TRBV19 and TRBJ1-5, with no clear D. In germline, CDR1 is LNHDA, CDR2 SQIVND (reference sequence). V was clipped by 7 bases and J by 6 bases, with 19 bases between them. This CDR3 region has 15 residues. DNA for the CDR3: TGTGCCAGTACTATGTCGTTTGGGGTTGGTCAGCCCCAGCATTTT. Residues: CASTMSFGVGQPQHF.

This clone showed up just a few times. This sequence may be a read error, since a much larger clone differs from it by one base. The chain is built from TRBV24-1 and TRBJ2-1; D not resolved. V was pared by 3 bases and J by 0 bases, with 14 bases between. Germline CDR1 is KGHDR and CDR2 is SFDVKD. This CDR3 has 17 amino acids. The CDR3: CATSDPGQSLSYNEQFF. In DNA, the CDR3 is TGTGCCACCAGTGATCCCGGGCAGTCCCTCTCCTACAATGAGCAGTTCTTC.

This clone was seen a handful of times. The chain uses TRBV12-3 or TRBV12-4 and TRBJ1-2, with D uncertain. The CDR3 has 12 residues. V was shortened by 5 bases and J by 8 bases, with 12 bases between the two germline ends. In DNA, the CDR3 is TGTGCCAGCAGTCAAAACGGGTGGGGCTACACCTTC. Translated: CASSQNGWGYTF.

Ten or more counts support this clone. The rearrangement joins TRBV7-9 to TRBJ1-3; tentative D call: TRBD1 (6 bases). This CDR3 spans 14 amino acids. V was cut by 6 bases and J by 8 bases, with 17 bases left in between. Germline CDR1 reads SEHNR; CDR2 reads FQNEAQ (reference sequence). The CDR3 spells CASSPGQNTHTIYF. CDR3 DNA: TGTGCCAGCAGTCCTGGACAGAATACACACACCATATATTTT. Complete variable domain (other parts from reference TRBV7-9 and TRBJ1-3): DTGVSQNPRHKITKRGQNVTFRCDPISEHNRLYWYRQTLGQGPEFLTYFQNEAQLEKSRLLSDRFSAERPKGSFSTLEIQRTEQGDSAMYLCASSPGQNTHTIYFGEGSWLTVV.

Many counts were recorded for this clone. The CDR3 spells CSAGRLAGVNEQFF. The CDR3 DNA sequence: TGCAGTGCAGGTAGACTAGCGGGAGTCAATGAGCAGTTCTTC. The chain joins TRBV20-1 to TRBJ2-1, with 12 positions matching TRBD2. The V gene's germline CDR1 is DFQATT and CDR2 SNEGSKA (reference sequence). The CDR3 consists of 14 residues. Trimming took 6 bases from V and 6 from J; bases not matched to a gene: 6.

This clone was observed many times. The rearrangement links TRBV11-2 to TRBJ2-1, with unresolved D. V gave up 0 bases and J gave up 5 bases, with 8 bases separating them. CDR3 length equals 14 residues. Germline V gives CDR1 SGHAT, CDR2 FQNNGV. The DNA of the CDR3 is TGTGCCAGCAGCTTAGAAACGCCTAACAATGAGCAGTTCTTC. This encodes CASSLETPNNEQFF.

This clone was seen ten or more times. The gene calls are TRBV28 and TRBJ2-7; D possibly corresponds to TRBD1 (6 bases). Germline loops: CDR1 MDHEN, CDR2 SYDVKM. The ends were cut back, 4 bases at V and 3 bases at J, with 13 bases in the middle. The length of the CDR3 is 14 residues. The CDR3 sequence: CASSSPGHNYEQYF. The DNA of the CDR3 is TGTGCCAGCAGTTCCCCGGGACACAACTACGAGCAGTACTTC.

About this clone itself: This CDR3 fails to terminate in the conserved phenylalanine or tryptophan, so it likely reflects a read error. J is TRBJ2-1 and V is TRBV20-1, with 13 bases that match TRBD2. V lost 0 bases to trimming and J lost 0 bases; unmatched junction nucleotides: 5. CDR3 length: 18 amino acids. CDR1 DFQATT and CDR2 SNEGSKA come from the germline V gene (reference sequence). DNA of the CDR3: TGCAGTGCTAGAGAGCCTACTAGCGGGAGGGCCTCCTACAATGAGCAGTTCTAC. Amino acid sequence: CSAREPTSGRASYNEQFY.

This clone was detected many times. This chain connects TRBV4-2 to TRBJ1-3; D is ambiguous. Germline V CDR1 and CDR2: LGHNA, YNFKEQ. This CDR3 spans 17 amino acids. The V end was cut by 0 bases, the J end by 0 bases, with 12 bases between. The CDR3 region is CASSQEGQDYSGNTIYF. The CDR3 DNA reads TGTGCCAGCAGCCAAGAAGGGCAGGATTACTCTGGAAACACCATATATTTT.

V and J are TRBV20-1 and TRBJ2-1, with 10 bases aligning to TRBD2. Germline loops: CDR1 DFQATT, CDR2 SNEGSKA (reference sequence). This CDR3 contains 15 residues. The junction had 13 bases not matched to a gene; V was cut back by 4 bases and J by 10 bases. DNA of the CDR3: TGCAGTGCTACCTGGACTAGCGGTAGAATTGGCGAGCAGTTCTTC. Its translation: CSATWTSGRIGEQFF.

This clone was seen ten or more times. This chain connects TRBV6-2 or TRBV6-3 to TRBJ1-5, with D possibly being TRBD1 (6 bases). Germline V lookup: CDR1 MNHEY, CDR2 SVGEGT. The CDR3 has 12 amino acids. V was pared by 4 bases and J by 5 bases, with 6 bases between. The CDR3 DNA follows: TGTGCCAGCAGTTGGACAGATCAGCCCCAGCATTTT. It specifies CASSWTDQPQHF.

This clone has ten or more counts. A much larger clone lies one base from this, so it may be a read error. This sequence joins TRBV6-1 and TRBJ1-5, with D possibly being TRBD1 (5 bases). Germline V gene sequence: CDR1 MNHNS, CDR2 SASEGT. V was clipped by 11 bases and J by 2 bases, with 19 bases between them. The CDR3 spans 15 residues. The chain's CDR3 is CAGGGFGDRNQPQHF. CDR3 DNA: TGTGCCGGCGGGGGGTTCGGGGATCGCAATCAGCCCCAGCATTTT.

This clone was detected ten times or more. CDR3 in amino acids: CSAGRSGQAYNSPLHF. The DNA for the CDR3 is TGCAGTGCTGGAAGGTCGGGACAAGCGTATAATTCACCCCTCCACTTT. This chain joins TRBV20-1 and TRBJ1-6, with D possibly being TRBD1 (6 bases). Trimming took off 5 bases at V and 4 bases at J, with 18 bases between the two ends. The CDR3 spans 16 residues. Germline V gene data show CDR1 as DFQATT and CDR2 as SNEGSKA (reference sequence).

This clone was seen ten or more times. The chain couples TRBV5-4 to TRBJ2-1, with 9 bases fitting TRBD2. The CDR3 is 15 amino acids. Germline CDR1 SGHNT, CDR2 YYREEE (reference sequence). Trimming cost V 4 bases and J 7 bases; bases outside gene matches: 9. CDR3 in amino acids: CASSPGLASVNEQFF. Here the CDR3 DNA reads TGTGCCAGCAGCCCTGGACTAGCGAGTGTGAATGAGCAGTTCTTC.